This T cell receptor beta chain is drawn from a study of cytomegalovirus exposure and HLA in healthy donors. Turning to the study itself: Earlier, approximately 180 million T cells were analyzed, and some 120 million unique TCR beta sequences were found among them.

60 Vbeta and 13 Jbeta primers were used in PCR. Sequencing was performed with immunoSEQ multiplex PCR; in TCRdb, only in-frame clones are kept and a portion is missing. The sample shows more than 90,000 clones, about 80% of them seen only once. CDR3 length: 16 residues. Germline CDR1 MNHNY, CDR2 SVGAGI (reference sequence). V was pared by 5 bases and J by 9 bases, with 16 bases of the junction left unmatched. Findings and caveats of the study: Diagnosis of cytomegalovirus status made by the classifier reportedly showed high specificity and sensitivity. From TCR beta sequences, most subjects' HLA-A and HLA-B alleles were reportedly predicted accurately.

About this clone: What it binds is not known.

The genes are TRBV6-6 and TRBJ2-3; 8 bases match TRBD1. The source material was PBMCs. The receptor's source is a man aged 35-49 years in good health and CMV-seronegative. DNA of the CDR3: TGTGCCAGCAGTAGATCCGCTGGACAGGGAGAAATCACGCAGTATTTT. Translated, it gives CASSRSAGQGEITQYF.